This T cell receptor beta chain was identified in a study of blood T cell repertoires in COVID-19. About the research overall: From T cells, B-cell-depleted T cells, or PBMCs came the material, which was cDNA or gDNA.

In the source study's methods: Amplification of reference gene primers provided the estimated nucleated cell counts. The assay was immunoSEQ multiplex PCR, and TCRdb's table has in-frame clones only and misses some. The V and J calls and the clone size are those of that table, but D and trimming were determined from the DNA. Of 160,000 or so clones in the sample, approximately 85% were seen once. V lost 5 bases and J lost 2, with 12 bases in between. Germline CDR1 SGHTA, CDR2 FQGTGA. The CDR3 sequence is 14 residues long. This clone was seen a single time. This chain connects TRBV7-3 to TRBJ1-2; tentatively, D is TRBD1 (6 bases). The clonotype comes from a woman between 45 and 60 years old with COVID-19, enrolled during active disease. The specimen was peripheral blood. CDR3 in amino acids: CASSPGGANYGYTF. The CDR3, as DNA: TGTGCCAGCAGCCCGGGGGGGGCCAACTATGGCTACACCTTC.